This TCR beta chain was found in a study of shared clonotypes between healthy human individuals. Study information: Three plates each covered CD4 naive and memory; CD8 naive two, CD8 memory one.

The table came from immunoSEQ multiplex PCR; TCRdb's copy has only in-frame clones and leaves some out. The sample holds approximately 2.5 million clones, roughly 93% seen once. Recent acute infections and vaccinations were absent in the healthy HIV-negative adult donors. The sequence came from a man between 18 and 35 years old in good health. Some clones in this sample may be carry-over from other donors' samples. The sample taken for sequencing was naive CD4+ T cells from PBMCs. Noted subset: CD45RA+ positively selected.

The CDR3 loop reads CASSQDRGTGAQPQHF. CDR3 DNA sequence: TGCGCCAGCAGCCAAGACAGGGGGACAGGGGCTCAGCCCCAGCATTTT. V is TRBV4-1 and J is TRBJ1-5; 10 bases are shared with TRBD1. The V segment lost 0 bases and the J segment 6 bases; nucleotides outside the gene matches: 5. Germline V gene sequence: CDR1 MGHRA, CDR2 YSYEKL. This CDR3 has 16 residues.